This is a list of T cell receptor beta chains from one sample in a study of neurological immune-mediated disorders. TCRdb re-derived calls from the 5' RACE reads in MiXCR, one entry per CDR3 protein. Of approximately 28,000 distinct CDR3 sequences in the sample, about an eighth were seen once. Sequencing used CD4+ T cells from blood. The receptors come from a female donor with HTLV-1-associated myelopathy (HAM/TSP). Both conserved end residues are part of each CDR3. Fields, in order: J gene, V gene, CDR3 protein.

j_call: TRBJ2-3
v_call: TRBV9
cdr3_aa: CASSVEVDPLDTQYF

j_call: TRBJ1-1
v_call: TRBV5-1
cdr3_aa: CASSLVLPGSARVTEAFF

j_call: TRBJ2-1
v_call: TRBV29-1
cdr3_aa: CSVVEQVSEVNEQFF

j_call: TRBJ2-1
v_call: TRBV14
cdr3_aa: CASSPVPGRGGSYNEQFF

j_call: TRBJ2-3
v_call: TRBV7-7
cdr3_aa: CASSLGTSGADTQYF

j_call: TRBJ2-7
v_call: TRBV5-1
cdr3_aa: CASSNGQGAYEQYF

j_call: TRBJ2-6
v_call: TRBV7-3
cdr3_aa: CASSLIAMTSYGANVLTF

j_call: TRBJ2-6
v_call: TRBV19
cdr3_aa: CASSAWGSSGANVLTF

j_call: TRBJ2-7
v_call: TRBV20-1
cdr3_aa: CSASGSTYEQYF

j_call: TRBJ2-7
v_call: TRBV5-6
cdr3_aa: CASSPGRTYEQYF

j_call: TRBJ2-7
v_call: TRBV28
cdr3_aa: CASRRTGGIQQYF

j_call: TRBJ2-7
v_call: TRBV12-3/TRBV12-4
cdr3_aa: CASSLQQGAYEQYF

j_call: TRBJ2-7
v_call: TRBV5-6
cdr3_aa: CASSSTDYEQYF

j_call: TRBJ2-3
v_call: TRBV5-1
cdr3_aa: CASSGGLAGPDTQYF

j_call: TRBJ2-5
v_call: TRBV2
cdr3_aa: CASSSSLGQQETQYF

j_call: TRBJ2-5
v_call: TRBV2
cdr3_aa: CASSRDSKETQYF

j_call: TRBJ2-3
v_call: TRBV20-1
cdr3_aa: CSAREGSTDTQYF

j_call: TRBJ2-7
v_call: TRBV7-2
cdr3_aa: CASSRSGETSYEQYF

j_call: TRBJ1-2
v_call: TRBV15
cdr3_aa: CATSSRGRALYGYTF

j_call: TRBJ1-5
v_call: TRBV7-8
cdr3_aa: CASSSDRNQPQHF

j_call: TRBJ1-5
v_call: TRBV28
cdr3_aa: CASSSGQGVGQPQHF

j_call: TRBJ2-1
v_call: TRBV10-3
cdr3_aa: CAISVETSANEQFF

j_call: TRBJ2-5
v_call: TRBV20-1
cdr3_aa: CSARALAGVETQYF

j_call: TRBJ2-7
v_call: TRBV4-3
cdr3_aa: CASSQDWGGEQYF

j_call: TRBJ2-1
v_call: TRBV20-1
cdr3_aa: CSARATGLAGGPRAYNEQFF

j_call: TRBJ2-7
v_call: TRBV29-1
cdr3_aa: CSVLSGARYEQYF

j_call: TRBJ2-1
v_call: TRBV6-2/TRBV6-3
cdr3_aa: CASSYSPPSGIYNEQFF

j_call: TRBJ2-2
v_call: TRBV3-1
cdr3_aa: CASSRAGGWNTGELFF

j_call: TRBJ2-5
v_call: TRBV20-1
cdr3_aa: CSASDASGGAPILETQYF

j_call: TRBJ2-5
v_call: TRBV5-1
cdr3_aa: CANSLGDRGQETQYF

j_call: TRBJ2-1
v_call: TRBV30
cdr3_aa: CAWRLPGRAGNEQFF

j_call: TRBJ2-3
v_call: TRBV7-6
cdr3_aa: CASSQPGTDTQYF

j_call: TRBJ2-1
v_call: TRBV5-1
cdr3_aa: CASSLDPTSGAHNEQFF

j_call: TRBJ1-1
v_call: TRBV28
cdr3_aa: CASSQTVGGNTEAFF